The sequence of this T cell receptor beta chain was determined in a study of cytomegalovirus exposure and HLA in healthy donors. Notes on the study in general: Follow-up analysis found HLA locus-dependent TCR association rates, highest for DRB1 and lowest for HLA-C. Presence/absence analyses assumed roughly uniform sequencing depth across donors. Judged likely to be a sequencing artifact was a cluster of highly shared sequence variants. Earlier analysis yielded a pattern in which most TCR beta V segments were productive about 90% or about 30% of the time.

Concerning this clone itself: Its antigen is as yet unknown.

The CDR3 has 17 amino acids. From germline, CDR1 is MNHEY and CDR2 SMNVEV (reference sequence). V was pared by 1 base and J by 2 bases, with 17 bases between. The study ran its PCR with 60 Vbeta and 13 Jbeta primers. The data were produced by immunoSEQ multiplex PCR, yet TCRdb's version contains in-frame clones alone and is incomplete. The sample totals more than 85,000 clones. The chain uses TRBV27 and TRBJ2-5; D perhaps matches TRBD2 (6 bases). Sequencing was performed on PBMCs. The clonotype was recovered from a girl aged 10-17 years in good health and CMV-seropositive. This CDR3 is CASSLLKRTGDQETQYF. CDR3 nucleotides: TGTGCCAGCAGTTTATTAAAGCGGACGGGAGATCAAGAGACCCAGTACTTC.